These T cell receptor beta chains were read from a single sample in a study of blood T cell repertoires in COVID-19. Sequencing used immunoSEQ multiplex PCR; TCRdb keeps in-frame clones, though not all of them. Of some 130,000 clones detected, 86% appear once; the ten largest clones hold approximately 2.2%. Source material: PBMCs or T cells enriched from blood (not recorded which). The receptors derive from a woman in her forties or fifties who had recovered from COVID-19. Both conserved end residues are trimmed from each CDR3. D genes are given only for firm matches.

v_gene	d_gene	len	j_gene	CDR3aa
TRBV7-7	NA	11	TRBJ1-3	ASSRGDGNTIY
TRBV5-1	TRBD2	14	TRBJ2-5	ASSAETSAHWKTQY
TRBV4-1	TRBD2	13	TRBJ2-7	ASSQLAGAAYEQY
TRBV5-5	TRBD1	10	TRBJ1-2	ASRDSIYGYT
TRBV15	NA	11	TRBJ1-5	ATSSQRDQPQH
TRBV18	TRBD1	12	TRBJ1-4	ASSLGTESEKLF
TRBV3-1/TRBV3-2	NA	11	TRBJ1-2	ASSQVGNYGYT
TRBV7-7	TRBD1	13	TRBJ2-2	ASSLGTANTGELF
TRBV25-1	TRBD2	12	TRBJ2-3	ASSFGGEWDTQY
TRBV19	NA	10	TRBJ1-5	ASSYSNQPQH
TRBV5-4	TRBD2	17	TRBJ2-1	ASSRWGLAGISSYNEQF
TRBV4-1	NA	13	TRBJ1-4	ASSQALGRFEKLF
TRBV18	TRBD1	13	TRBJ2-7	ASSYPGTGLHEQY
TRBV12-3/TRBV12-4	NA	9	TRBJ2-2	ASSQGLGLF
TRBV5-1	NA	14	TRBJ2-5	ASSLAQGGGQETQY
TRBV4-1	TRBD1	16	TRBJ1-5	ASSQGTGGYSSNQPQH
TRBV27	NA	10	TRBJ1-1	ASSFRGAEAF
TRBV2	TRBD2	14	TRBJ2-1	ASSPWGSGGADEQF
TRBV29-1	TRBD1	11	TRBJ1-1	SVGDRVVTEAF
TRBV9	TRBD1	12	TRBJ2-7	ASAREGQGHEQY
TRBV7-9	TRBD1	12	TRBJ1-2	ASSRDRDTDGYT
TRBV19	NA	12	TRBJ2-5	ASSTTGFQETQY
TRBV29-1	NA	10	TRBJ2-7	SVEVGAPEQY
TRBV15	TRBD2	15	TRBJ2-1	ATSRAKRGGLYNEQF
TRBV6-2/TRBV6-3	TRBD1	15	TRBJ2-1	ASSYHLQGPSNNEQF
TRBV4-3	NA	13	TRBJ2-7	ASSQEATSRGEQY
TRBV10-3	NA	11	TRBJ2-3	AISGDSPGTQY
TRBV5-1	TRBD1	13	TRBJ2-5	ASSPNPGGQETQY
TRBV2	NA	10	TRBJ1-4	ASEGGGEKLF
TRBV9	NA	12	TRBJ2-5	ASSGRRTQETQY
TRBV5-4	TRBD1	10	TRBJ2-7	ASSLHRGMKY
TRBV11-2	NA	14	TRBJ1-6	ASINSAGLYNSPLH
TRBV5-4	NA	13	TRBJ1-2	ASSLPRQVVNGYT
TRBV18	TRBD1	15	TRBJ2-6	ASSPQGANSGANVLT
TRBV5-6	NA	15	TRBJ2-7	ASSSPLTFETGYEQY
TRBV5-6	NA	13	TRBJ1-2	ASSLRTRGIYGYT
TRBV11-3	TRBD1	12	TRBJ2-1	ASSPGQEYNEQF
TRBV3-1/TRBV3-2	TRBD1	13	TRBJ1-5	ASSQDRGPNQPQH
TRBV6-1	NA	15	TRBJ1-1	ASSEYAYGVSGTEAF
TRBV3-1/TRBV3-2	TRBD1	10	TRBJ1-2	ASSRGTDGYT
TRBV7-9	TRBD1	10	TRBJ1-2	ASSRDSPFVH